This TCR beta chain emerged from a study of CD8+ T cells in alopecia areata. General observations from the study: Persistence of many expanded lesional clones was seen in scalp and blood during tofacitinib. Among the top 100, expanded CD8+ clones were significantly decreased by tofacitinib, as was scalp clonality.

Trimming took 0 bases from V and 4 from J, leaving 10 bases between them. The CDR3 consists of 14 residues. The germline gives CDR1 SGHRS, CDR2 YFSETQ. cDNA reverse transcribed from extracted RNA served as the sequencing template. This table comes from immunoSEQ multiplex PCR, and its TCRdb copy is limited to in-frame clones, with some not included. The table includes about 110,000 clones, around 83% detected once. Regarding treatment: oral pan-JAK inhibitor, 5-10 mg twice daily. To note about this clone: Its target is unknown.

This TCR derives from a human donor with alopecia areata. The chain combines TRBV5-1 with TRBJ1-2; perhaps TRBD1 as D (5 bases). The specimen comprised CD8+ T cells sorted from blood, sampled at week 24, from a patient treated with tofacitinib. For the CDR3, the DNA is TGCGCCAGCAGCTTGGACGACAGCCTCTATGGCTACACCTTC. Protein: CASSLDDSLYGYTF.